Each of the 10 T cell receptor beta chains below was sequenced from the same sample in a study of blood T cell repertoires in COVID-19. The table came from immunoSEQ multiplex PCR; TCRdb's copy has only in-frame clones and leaves some out. The table shows fewer than 250,000 clones, with around 84% occurring only once. The sequenced material came from peripheral blood. The receptors originated from a man in his fifties with COVID-19, enrolled during active disease.

V gene TRBV5-1 combines with J gene TRBJ1-4; D is unclear. CDR1 and CDR2 from the germline V gene are SGHRS and YFSETQ. The CDR3 covers 13 residues. The V gene lost 0 bases and the J gene lost 6 bases, with 6 bases spanning the gap. The CDR3 DNA is TGCGCCAGCAGCTTGGGGGCAGATGAAAAACTGTTTTTT. Its protein product is CASSLGADEKLFF.

V gene TRBV19 combines with J gene TRBJ1-6, with D unclear. Germline-derived CDR1 and CDR2 are LNHDA and SQIVND (reference sequence). This CDR3 contains 13 residues. Trimming pared 6 bases from V and 7 bases from J, leaving 10 bases between. The CDR3, as DNA: TGTGCCAGTAGCCTCCCACGGAATTCACCCCTCCACTTT. Protein product: CASSLPRNSPLHF.

The J gene is TRBJ2-7, the V gene TRBV3-1 (or the pseudogene TRBV3-2), with 9 nucleotides matching TRBD1. The V and J ends lost 5 bases and 8 bases, in that order; junction bases with no gene match: 4. Looked up from germline, CDR1 is LGHDT and CDR2 is YNNKEL (reference sequence). CDR3 length: 12 residues. This chain's CDR3 is CASSRGQGKQYF. The CDR3 region has the DNA TGTGCCAGCAGCAGGGGACAGGGAAAGCAGTACTTC.

The V and J genes are TRBV18 and TRBJ2-1; TRBD1 matches at 7 bases. V lost 6 bases and J lost 6; bases outside the gene matches: 14. In germline, CDR1 is KGHSH, CDR2 LQKENI. The CDR3 covers 16 residues. The CDR3 DNA reads as TGTGCCAGCTCCCAGAGGACAGGTCTGGAAACCAATGAGCAGTTCTTC. As protein: CASSQRTGLETNEQFF.

This chain connects TRBV21-1 to TRBJ1-1; the table calls TRBD1, which could not be checked here. TRBV21-1 is a known pseudogene. The CDR3 runs 16 residues. The CDR3 region is CASSTTEGTGTAEAFF. The DNA for the CDR3 is TGTGCCAGCAGCACCACAGAGGGGACAGGGACCGCTGAAGCTTTCTTT.

The V call is TRBV18, the J call TRBJ2-7; unclear D gene. This CDR3 contains 13 residues. Per germline, CDR1 KGHSH and CDR2 LQKENI. Trimming cost V 3 bases and J 3 bases, with 9 bases left between them. The CDR3 here is CASSPRQNYEQYF. CDR3 coding DNA: TGTGCCAGCTCACCCAGACAAAACTACGAGCAGTACTTC.

This chain connects TRBV5-1 to TRBJ2-5; 10 positions match TRBD2. The CDR3 is made up of 16 amino acids. Germline-derived CDR1 and CDR2 are SGHRS and YFSETQ. With V trimmed by 0 bases and J by 3 bases, 5 bases remained unmatched. The CDR3 is CASSLELAGSKETQYF. As DNA, the CDR3 is TGCGCCAGCAGCTTGGAACTAGCGGGGAGTAAAGAGACCCAGTACTTC.

The V gene is TRBV2, the J gene TRBJ2-2; 8 bases are a match to TRBD1. Germline V CDR1 and CDR2: SNHLY, FYNNEI. Trimming cost V 5 bases and J 0 bases; bases outside gene matches: 5. This CDR3 region has 16 residues. CDR3 protein: CASSIQGVSNTGELFF. The CDR3 DNA reads TGTGCCAGCAGTATACAGGGGGTTTCGAACACCGGGGAGCTGTTTTTT.

This sequence joins TRBV5-1 and TRBJ1-6; TRBD1 matches at 9 bases. The CDR3 totals 16 residues. The ends lost 0 bases at V and 10 bases at J; junction bases unmatched: 8. CDR1 and CDR2 from the germline V gene are SGHRS and YFSETQ. CDR3 region: CASSLEPGTGNSPLHF. CDR3 coding DNA: TGCGCCAGCAGCTTGGAACCGGGGACAGGGAACTCACCCCTCCACTTT.

This chain uses TRBV18 with TRBJ1-3; perhaps TRBD1 as D (6 bases). The CDR3 is made up of 16 amino acids. Trimming cost V 2 bases and J 2 bases, with 13 bases left between them. Germline CDR1 KGHSH, CDR2 LQKENI. CDR3 protein: CASSPTEDRPGNTIYF. The CDR3 nucleotides read TGTGCCAGCTCACCAACGGAAGACAGGCCTGGAAACACCATATATTTT.